Here is one TCR beta chain with its context. Sequenced by immunoSEQ multiplex PCR; TCRdb stores in-frame clones only, minus some. Seen here are 80,000 to 100,000 clones, around 90% observed once, and the top ten hold around 2.9%. These data are taken from a study of blood T cell repertoires in COVID-19. Germline V gene sequence: CDR1 LGHDT, CDR2 YNNKEL (reference sequence). Trimming stripped 5 bases from V and 7 bases from J, with 20 bases between. The CDR3 runs 15 residues. The V and J genes are TRBV3-1 (or the pseudogene TRBV3-2) and TRBJ1-1; D might be TRBD1 (6 bases). Sequenced sample: peripheral blood. This sequence was found in a woman aged 50 to 60 with active or convalescent COVID-19. CDR3 sequence: CASSSIPQGNGEAFF. CDR3 bases: TGTGCCAGCAGCTCAATCCCCCAGGGGAATGGTGAAGCTTTCTTT.